These 4 T cell receptor beta chains were all obtained from the same sample, sequenced in a study of regulatory T cells in long-lasting Graves disease. TCR beta libraries were built with iRepertoire HTBI primers and Arm-PCR of CDR3 regions. Using its own MiXCR run on the multiplex PCR reads, TCRdb lists one record per CDR3 protein. Altogether 400,000 to 450,000 distinct CDR3 sequences are present, roughly a quarter being singletons, with the ten largest covering roughly 28%. The time point: persistent/refractory GD, antithyroid drugs over 5 years with positive TRAb. RNA from PBMCs was the source of the TCR library. The sample here was peripheral blood mononuclear cells (PBMCs), taken when the disease was refractory, from a patient treated with antithyroid drugs. All receptors come from a female donor with Graves disease.

This clonotype was found many times. This sequence joins TRBV28 and TRBJ1-5, with unresolved D. This CDR3 contains 18 residues. V was trimmed by 5 bases and J by 0 bases, leaving 20 bases between them. From germline, CDR1 is MDHEN and CDR2 SYDVKM. The CDR3 region is CASSQWEGRRDSNQPQHF. The CDR3 coding sequence is TGTGCCAGCAGTCAATGGGAGGGCCGGAGGGATAGCAATCAGCCCCAGCATTTT.

The chain has TRBV6-1 and TRBJ1-4, with D maybe TRBD1 (5 bases). V dropped 6 bases and J dropped 8 bases, with 25 bases sitting between them. Germline V gene lookup returns CDR1 MNHNS and CDR2 SASEGT. The CDR3 length is 17 residues. In nucleotides, the CDR3 is TGTGCCAGCAGACGACCCGGGACTCACCCCGAATCCGAAAAACTGTTTTTT. It specifies CASRRPGTHPESEKLFF.

The sample holds many counts of this clonotype. The chain has TRBV20-1 and TRBJ1-2; 9 nucleotides line up with TRBD1. CDR3 length: 14 residues. V shed 4 bases, J shed 1 base, and the junction held 4 bases outside the gene matches. Germline-derived CDR1 and CDR2 are DFQATT and SNEGSKA (reference sequence). CDR3: CSAKGQGHNYGYTF. CDR3 nucleotides: TGCAGTGCTAAGGGACAGGGTCATAACTATGGCTACACCTTC.

This sequence joins TRBV7-8 and TRBJ2-4; 10 nucleotides agree with TRBD2. This CDR3 contains 16 residues. Germline V gene lookup returns CDR1 SGHVS and CDR2 FQNEAQ. V lost 11 bases to trimming and J lost 2 bases; unmatched junction nucleotides: 12. The DNA for the CDR3 is TGTGCCGGCAACCGAGCGGGAGGGCCGACCAAAAACATTCAGTACTTC. It encodes CAGNRAGGPTKNIQYF.